The T cell receptor (beta chain) described here comes from a study of blood T cell repertoires in COVID-19. Data came from immunoSEQ multiplex PCR; TCRdb stores just in-frame clones and leaves some out. Altogether about 230,000 clones are present, around 83% being singletons, with the ten largest covering 5.7%. The germline CDR1 and CDR2 sequences are ENHRY and SYGVKD. With 0 bases clipped from V and 3 bases from J, the junction kept 5 bases outside the gene matches. The CDR3 spans 15 residues. Material for sequencing was peripheral blood. V and J are TRBV10-3 and TRBJ2-7; 7 bases match TRBD1. This sequence was found in a man older than 75 with acute or convalescent COVID-19. The CDR3 DNA follows: TGTGCCATCAGTGAGTCTGAGACAGGGAACTACGAGCAGTACTTC. Its translation is CAISESETGNYEQYF.